This T cell receptor beta chain is drawn from a study of T cells in Graves' hyperthyroidism and ophthalmopathy. Study results and caveats: Also found in blood were most expanded thyroid clonotypes above 0.001.

The diagnostic basis comprised clinical symptoms, serum thyroxine and TRAb, thyroid ultrasound and orbital computed tomography. PBMCs stemmed from more than 7.5 ml fresh peripheral blood. Germline CDR1 SGHAT, CDR2 FQNNGV. The V and J ends lost 5 bases and 6 bases respectively, with 10 bases between them. The CDR3 extends over 13 amino acids. A remark on this clonotype: As yet, its antigen is unknown.

TCR beta CDR3 region amplification was performed from RNA transcripts. The TCR CDR3 first-round RT-PCR relied on the HTBI primer set. TCRdb recomputed calls from the multiplex PCR reads with MiXCR, one row per CDR3 protein. In the table there are about 350,000 distinct CDR3 sequences, over 11% of which are singletons. The rearrangement joins TRBV11-2 to TRBJ2-2; D call uncertain. Sequencing was performed on blood. The receptor's source is a woman aged 25 to 39 with Graves' hyperthyroidism. CDR3 coding DNA: TGTGCCAGCAGCCGAGAGAGAGCCGGGGAGCTGTTTTTT. Protein product: CASSRERAGELFF.